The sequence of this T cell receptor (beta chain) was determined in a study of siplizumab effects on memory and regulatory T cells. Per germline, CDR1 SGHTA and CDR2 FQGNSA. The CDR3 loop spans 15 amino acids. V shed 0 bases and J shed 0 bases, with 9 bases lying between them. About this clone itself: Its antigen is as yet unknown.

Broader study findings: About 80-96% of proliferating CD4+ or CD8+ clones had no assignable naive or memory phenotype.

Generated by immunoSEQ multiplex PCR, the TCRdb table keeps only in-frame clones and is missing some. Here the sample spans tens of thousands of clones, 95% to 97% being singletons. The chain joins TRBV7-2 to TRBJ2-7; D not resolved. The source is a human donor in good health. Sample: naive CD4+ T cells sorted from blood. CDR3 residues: CASSLAGGSSYEQYF. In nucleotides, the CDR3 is TGTGCCAGCAGCTTAGCAGGCGGTAGCTCCTACGAGCAGTACTTC.